This T cell receptor (beta chain) is drawn from a study of T cells in tuberculosis (dated by TCRdb to 2017 to 2018). Describing the broader study: In the study, CD1B tetramers and high-throughput TCR immunosequencing were combined to characterize T cells specific for the mycobacterial lipid antigen glucose monomycolate (GMM). A South African clinical cohort compared IGRA-negative adolescents, IGRA-positive adolescents with latent tuberculosis and adults with active tuberculosis, more than 9 per group.

Of note for this clone: Its binding antigen is unknown. Per-nucleotide qualities are absent, and no much larger clonotype sits a single base away.

TCR libraries were generated with the immunoSEQ multiplex PCR assay, using TCR-beta and/or TCR-alpha/delta assays for each sample. The amplified TCR libraries were sequenced using the Illumina high-throughput platform. In the authors' own workflow: Clustering and dimensionality reduction relied on pairwise TCRdist distances among GMM-specific receptors from T cells that were either sorted ex vivo or expanded in vitro. Each clinical repertoire received a mean NN-distance score, defined as the average TCRdist to the nearest 10% of tetramer-positive reference sequences. GEM TCR motif frequency was calculated as the fraction of unique TCRs that matched known GEM sequences in V/J usage and CDR3 length. Active tuberculosis was classified by linear discriminant analysis with leave-one-out cross-validation, implemented in scikit-learn. This is the immuneACCESS table as TCRdb keeps it, with only in-frame sequences that have V and J called. A part of the clones is gone; compared with another copy, unresolved V genes explain less than half, and the rest is unexplained. For V, J and clone size, that table is used; D and trimming come from the DNA. The sample profile shows about 28,000 clones; around 87% of them were found once. The ten largest clones represent about 6.5% of the sample.

Paper-wide results and their limitations: Clinical samples were chosen by availability of cryopreserved specimens, and active tuberculosis cases were adults while controls were adolescents. The smaller NN-distances were partly driven by shorter CDR3-alpha lengths in active tuberculosis patients, and the difference for TCR-beta did not reach statistical significance. Using GEM motif frequencies, a classifier achieved 60% to 70% accuracy, whereas a classifier built on the diverse GMM-specific repertoire got to roughly 87% accuracy (AUROC around 0.88). Compared with IGRA-negative controls, TCR-alpha repertoires from active tuberculosis had smaller mean NN-distances to GMM-specific TCRs, which suggests clonal expansion of these TCRs.

The CDR3 measures 18 amino acids from cysteine to phenylalanine. The entry retains the CDR3 DNA only, 54 bases that are in frame from base 1. Clipping removes 4 bases from V and 0 bases from J, with 14 as the unmatched junction base count. CDR1 and CDR2 are read off the germline V gene as SGHRS and YFSETQ. At study entry, a tuberculin skin test and the QuantiFERON-TB GOLD In-Tube IGRA were used to screen adolescents for latent tuberculosis infection. Immunosequencing of unsorted cryopreserved PBMC covered, on average, around 100,000 T cells per clinical donor. Eleven high schools in the Worcester region of the Western Cape, South Africa, served as enrollment sites for adolescents aged 12 to 18 years. Ten or so M. tuberculosis-infected adolescents and about ten uninfected adolescents, matched for age and sex, were selected. For the adolescents, PBMC were isolated by density centrifugation from freshly drawn heparinized blood and then cryopreserved.

The TCR comes from a donor between 10 and 29 years old with latent tuberculosis or without tuberculosis infection. The specimen was PBMCs. This chain joins TRBV5-1 to TRBJ2-7; TRBD2 agrees with 9 junctional bases. The DNA sequence is given as TGCGCCAGCAGCCCCAGTTGGGCTACTAGCGGGCGCTCCTACGAGCAGTACTTC. It translates as CASSPSWATSGRSYEQYF. Extended through the reference TRBV5-1 and TRBJ2-7 proteins, this CDR3 yields the full variable domain: KAGVTQTPRYLIKTRGQQVTLSCSPISGHRSVSWYQQTPGQGLQFLFEYFSETQRNKGNFPGRFSGRQFSNSRSEMNVSTLELGDSALYLCASSPSWATSGRSYEQYFGPGTRLTVT.